The T cell receptor beta chain described here comes from a study of blood T cell repertoires in COVID-19. Looking at the study overall: Spain, Italy and the United States supplied samples that represented acute and convalescent COVID-19. PBMCs, B-cell-depleted T cells, or T cells provided the cDNA or gDNA that made up the material.

Germline lookup yields CDR1 KGHDR and CDR2 SFDVKD. The CDR3 extends over 16 amino acids. V dropped 1 base and J dropped 2; count of bases not matched to a gene: 4. Participants were aged roughly 18 to 100 years from 24 US areas. Using immunoSEQ multiplex PCR, the repertoire was profiled, and TCRdb retains in-frame clones only, with some absent. The repertoire has about 280,000 clones, 75% to 90% of them found once; the top ten carry roughly 4.3%. The origin of this receptor is a woman younger than 45 with acute COVID-19. The chain combines TRBV24-1 with TRBJ2-3, with 8 bases fitting TRBD2. The sample comprised PBMCs or T cells enriched from blood (not recorded which). The CDR3 spells CATSDFASGYTDTQYF. CDR3 bases: TGTGCCACCAGTGATTTCGCTAGCGGGTACACAGATACGCAGTATTTT.